This T cell receptor (beta chain) was identified during a study of T cell repertoires in cytomegalovirus infection. The V and J ends lost 5 bases and 9 bases respectively, with 17 bases between them. The germline CDR1 and CDR2 sequences are SGHVS and FQNEAQ. The length of the CDR3 is 14 residues. TCRdb used MiXCR to reprocess the reads, holding one entry per CDR3 protein. The sample records some 130,000 distinct CDR3 sequences, approximately 30% being singletons. As to this clonotype: Its specificity is unknown.

The source was CD8+ T cells from cultured PBMCs, collected from culture after CMV antigen stimulation. The receptor comes from a human donor in good health (CMV status not recorded). Some clones in this sample may be carry-over from other donors' samples. V gene TRBV7-8 combines with J gene TRBJ2-1; D is perhaps TRBD1 or TRBD2 (5 bases each). This CDR3 is CASSGRPDGGEQFF. The CDR3 DNA reads as TGTGCCAGCAGCGGACGCCCGGATGGGGGTGAGCAGTTCTTC. Filled out from reference TRBV7-8 and TRBJ2-1, the complete variable domain reads GAGVSQSPRYKVAKRGQDVALRCDPISGHVSLFWYQQALGQGPEFLTYFQNEAQLDKSGLPSDRFFAERPEGSVSTLKIQRTQQEDSAVYLCASSGRPDGGEQFFGPGTRLTVL.